These 19 T cell receptor beta chains originate from one sample sequenced in a study of blood T cell repertoires in COVID-19. Only in-frame clones appear in the TCRdb table, and some are missing; sequencing was by immunoSEQ multiplex PCR. Among about 190,000 clones listed, around 84% were seen once. The sample comprised peripheral blood. The receptors here all came from a human donor in a cohort sampled during active COVID-19.

The chain combines TRBV20-1 with TRBJ1-5; D ambiguous. Trimming left V 3 bases short and J 0 bases short, with 15 bases between. Germline lookup yields CDR1 DFQATT and CDR2 SNEGSKA (reference sequence). The CDR3 covers 16 residues. CDR3 in DNA: TGCAGTGCTAGTGCCCGGGTTCGGGGTAGCAATCAGCCCCAGCATTTT. This sequence encodes CSASARVRGSNQPQHF.

The chain uses TRBV6-5 and TRBJ1-4; D remains ambiguous. The CDR3 is 15 residues long. Per germline, CDR1 MNHEY and CDR2 SVGAGI. The germline V and J ends were trimmed by 5 bases and 2 bases, with 12 bases remaining between them. The CDR3 DNA is TGTGCCAGCAGTCGGAGTCGTCCGACTAATGAAAAACTGTTTTTT. Protein: CASSRSRPTNEKLFF.

A few counts support this clone. In the same sample, other DNA sequences code for this CDR3. V is TRBV30 and J is TRBJ1-2; no clear D. The CDR3 loop spans 12 amino acids. Trimming pared 2 bases from V and 4 bases from J, leaving 8 bases between. Per the germline V gene, CDR1 is GTSNPN and CDR2 is SVGIG (reference sequence). DNA of the CDR3: TGTGCCTGGAGTCCCGGAGGCTATGGCTACACCTTC. This sequence encodes CAWSPGGYGYTF.

This chain connects TRBV29-1 to TRBJ1-1; D perhaps matches TRBD1 (5 bases). With 2 bases removed from V and 6 bases from J, the gap between germline ends came to 16 bases. There are 14 residues in the CDR3. Germline lookup yields CDR1 SQVTM and CDR2 ANQGSEA. The CDR3 loop reads CSVETRAGTAEAFF. The CDR3, as DNA: TGCAGCGTTGAAACTCGGGCAGGGACTGCTGAAGCTTTCTTT.

J is TRBJ2-7 and V is TRBV10-3, with TRBD2 matching over 8 bases. The CDR3 is made up of 18 amino acids. V shed 1 base, J shed 1 base, and the junction held 12 bases outside the gene matches. Per the germline V gene, CDR1 is ENHRY and CDR2 is SYGVKD. CDR3 coding DNA: TGTGCCATCAGTGAGTGGTCCACGGCTAGCGGGCCTTCCTACGAGCAGTACTTC. Translation: CAISEWSTASGPSYEQYF.

This chain joins TRBV20-1 and TRBJ2-1; a weak D match, TRBD2 (6 bases). Germline lookup yields CDR1 DFQATT and CDR2 SNEGSKA (reference sequence). V lost 2 bases to trimming and J lost 8 bases, with 7 bases between them. The CDR3 contains 11 residues. The CDR3 nucleotides read TGCAGTGCTAGACGGAGGGATGAGCAGTTCTTC. This translates into CSARRRDEQFF.

V gene TRBV10-2 combines with J gene TRBJ2-5; the D gene is possibly TRBD1 (6 bases). V lost 1 base and J lost 4, with 25 bases in between. This CDR3 region has 19 residues. Germline V CDR1 and CDR2: WSHSY, SAAADI. CDR3 in DNA: TGCGCCAGCAGTGAGTGGGGGATCGACAGCAAGGGGGTCGTAGAGACCCAGTACTTC. Its protein product is CASSEWGIDSKGVVETQYF.

This sequence joins TRBV9 and TRBJ2-2; 7 bases are a match to TRBD2. From germline, CDR1 is SGDLS and CDR2 YYNGEE. CDR3 length: 19 residues. J was trimmed by 8 bases and V by 2 bases; bases with no gene match: 21. CDR3: CASSVTGRDYPLKIGELFF. The CDR3 bases are TGTGCCAGCAGCGTTACAGGTAGGGACTATCCGCTAAAAATAGGGGAGCTGTTTTTT.

The J gene is TRBJ2-7, the V gene TRBV28; 13 bases align to TRBD2. Trimming cost V 6 bases and J 2 bases; bases outside gene matches: 7. Germline V gene data show CDR1 as MDHEN and CDR2 as SYDVKM. The CDR3 is made up of 16 amino acids. Here the CDR3 reads CASRPPGTSGTYEQYF. The CDR3 DNA follows: TGTGCCAGCAGGCCCCCCGGGACTAGCGGGACCTACGAGCAGTACTTC.

V and J are TRBV19 and TRBJ2-3, with TRBD1 identical over 7 bases. The CDR3 is 14 amino acids. CDR1 and CDR2 from the germline V gene are LNHDA and SQIVND (reference sequence). The J segment lost 8 bases and the V segment lost 5 bases, leaving 10 bases of the junction unmatched. The CDR3 loop reads CASSGTETLATQYF. The CDR3 region has the DNA TGTGCCAGTAGTGGGACAGAAACTTTGGCTACGCAGTATTTT.

The chain employs TRBV5-5 and TRBJ2-2; D remains unclear. The CDR3 is made up of 15 amino acids. The V and J ends lost 0 bases and 8 bases respectively, with 14 bases between them. Germline V gives CDR1 SGHKS, CDR2 YYEKEE (reference sequence). CDR3 residues: CASSLEWHLGGELFF. DNA for the CDR3: TGTGCCAGCAGCTTGGAGTGGCACCTCGGGGGGGAGCTGTTTTTT. The full variable domain, completed using reference TRBV5-5 and TRBJ2-2, is DAGVTQSPTHLIKTRGQQVTLRCSPISGHKSVSWYQQVLGQGPQFIFQYYEKEERGRGNFPDRFSARQFPNYSSELNVNALLLGDSALYLCASSLEWHLGGELFFGEGSRLTVL.

This chain uses TRBV7-9 with TRBJ2-7, with D hard to call. This CDR3 region has 13 residues. Germline assignment: CDR1 SEHNR and CDR2 FQNEAQ (reference sequence). Between the trimmed V and J ends, which lost 5 bases and 4 bases, there was a span of 12 bases. DNA for the CDR3: TGTGCCAGCAGCAAGCCAGCAGCGTACGAGCAGTACGTC. Protein sequence: CASSKPAAYEQYV.

The chain recombines TRBV30 with TRBJ1-1; 8 bases are a match to TRBD1. V was clipped by 1 base and J by 2 bases; unmatched bases: 3. The CDR3 is made up of 14 amino acids. The germline V gene has CDR1 GTSNPN and CDR2 SVGIG (reference sequence). CDR3 DNA: TGTGCCTGGAGTGAGGGACAGGCTAACACTGAAGCTTTCTTT. This translates into CAWSEGQANTEAFF.

This CDR3 reads CASSLVVGQGNEQFF. CDR3 sequence (DNA): TGTGCCAGCAGCTTAGTTGTTGGACAGGGGAATGAGCAGTTCTTC. The chain carries TRBV7-9 and TRBJ2-1; 9 bases are a match to TRBD1. The germline V gene has CDR1 SEHNR and CDR2 FQNEAQ (reference sequence). The CDR3 has 15 residues. J was trimmed by 7 bases and V by 1 base; bases with no gene match: 5.

The chain is built from TRBV6-5 and TRBJ1-1, with 9 bases matching TRBD1. The CDR3 contains 15 residues. From germline, CDR1 is MNHEY and CDR2 SVGAGI. Losses at the gene ends were 7 bases for V and 11 bases for J; bases not matched to a gene: 17. CDR3 sequence (DNA): TGTGCCAGCAACCCGGGACAGGGCGGAGGAAGTCTGGCTTTCTTT. It encodes CASNPGQGGGSLAFF.

This clone was counted once. This rearrangement joins TRBV2 to TRBJ1-1; no reliable D call. The CDR3 runs to 14 residues. CDR1 is SNHLY and CDR2 is FYNNEI in the germline V gene. V shed 8 bases and J shed 1 base, with 14 bases lying between them. The CDR3 DNA sequence: TGTGCCAGCGTAGCCATGAGGGCGAACACTGAAGCTTTCTTT. It codes for CASVAMRANTEAFF.

This clone appeared a few times. This rearrangement joins TRBV2 to TRBJ2-1; D possibly corresponds to TRBD2 (6 bases). Trimming pared 6 bases from V and 3 bases from J, leaving 15 bases between. Germline CDR1 is SNHLY and CDR2 is FYNNEI. This CDR3 is 15 amino acids long. The DNA of the CDR3 is TGTGCCAGCAGCCCCGGGCCGGGACTCTACAATGAGCAGTTCTTC. It specifies CASSPGPGLYNEQFF. Full variable domain (outside the CDR3, taken from reference TRBV2 and TRBJ2-1): EPEVTQTPSHQVTQMGQEVILRCVPISNHLYFYWYRQILGQKVEFLVSFYNNEISEKSEIFDDQFSVERPDGSNFTLKIRSTKLEDSAMYFCASSPGPGLYNEQFFGPGTRLTVL.

This clone was counted only a few times. DNA for the CDR3: TGTGCCAGCAGCGCCGTTCGGACAGGGTCCAGGCAGTACGTC. This encodes CASSAVRTGSRQYV. The chain has TRBV2 and TRBJ2-7; 8 nucleotides agree with TRBD1. The V segment lost 6 bases and the J segment 9 bases; nucleotides outside the gene matches: 13. The CDR3 contains 14 residues. CDR1 SNHLY and CDR2 FYNNEI come from the germline V gene.

V usage is TRBV7-8 and J usage is TRBJ2-5; D possibly corresponds to TRBD1 (7 bases). CDR1 and CDR2 from the germline V gene are SGHVS and FQNEAQ. The V gene lost 5 bases and the J gene lost 5 bases, with 18 bases spanning the gap. This CDR3 contains 15 residues. The CDR3 loop reads CASSDTPRGVETQYF. For the CDR3, the DNA is TGTGCCAGCAGCGACACGCCCAGGGGGGTTGAGACCCAGTACTTC.